The 26 T cell receptor beta chains given below trace back to one sample, sequenced in a study of CD8+CD57+ T cells in acquired aplastic anemia. The sequenced patients had an expansion of CD8+CD57+ cells seen by flow cytometry. Investigators profiled TCR beta VDJ and CDR3 from genomic DNA template. TCRdb analysed the reads with MiXCR anew, one entry per CDR3 protein. Of over 150,000 distinct CDR3 sequences in the sample, 50% to 65% were seen once. Sequencing was performed on sorted CD4+, CD8+, or CD8+CD57+ T cells (not recorded which) from PBMCs. These receptors originate from a human donor with aplastic anemia.

The V call is TRBV29-1, the J call TRBJ1-1; 11 bases line up with TRBD1. The CDR3 loop spans 14 amino acids. Germline V CDR1 and CDR2: SQVTM, ANQGSEA. The V segment lost 3 bases and the J segment 5 bases; nucleotides outside the gene matches: 5. CDR3 region: CSVEGTGGRTEAFF. The CDR3 DNA reads as TGCAGCGTTGAGGGGACAGGGGGGAGGACTGAAGCTTTCTTT.

The rearrangement joins TRBV10-3 to TRBJ1-5; D uncertain. The CDR3 is made up of 15 amino acids. CDR1 ENHRY and CDR2 SYGVKD come from the germline V gene. Trimming shortened V by 6 bases and J by 2 bases, and 14 bases separated the two germline ends. The CDR3 DNA follows: TGTGCCATCAGCGACTCAGGCGGACGCAATCAGCCCCAGCATTTT. Translating it yields CAISDSGGRNQPQHF.

The genes are TRBV9 and TRBJ1-6, with D tentatively TRBD1 (6 bases). V shed 4 bases and J shed 6 bases, with 17 bases lying between them. The germline CDR1 and CDR2 sequences are SGDLS and YYNGEE. This CDR3 contains 16 residues. Written as DNA, the CDR3 is TGTGCCAGCAGCCGGGACGGGGGGCCAAGTAATTCACCCCTCCACTTT. As protein: CASSRDGGPSNSPLHF.

To note about this clonotype: One end of the junction varies from germline; a read error may be responsible. This rearrangement joins TRBV7-2 to TRBJ2-1; 13 bases agree with TRBD2. CDR1 SGHTA and CDR2 FQGNSA come from the germline V gene. The CDR3 is 17 residues long. In nucleotides, the CDR3 is TGCGCCAGCAGCCAAGGGATCACTAGCGGGGGGGGGAATGAGCAGTTCTTC. Its protein product is CASSQGITSGGGNEQFF.

The chain has TRBV7-9 and TRBJ2-7; TRBD2 might be the D (6 bases). The V end was cut by 1 base, the J end by 5 bases, with 12 bases between. This CDR3 is built from 14 residues. CDR1 and CDR2 from the germline V gene are SEHNR and FQNEAQ (reference sequence). CDR3 loop: CASSLVGGDDEQYF. CDR3 bases: TGTGCCAGCAGCTTAGTCGGGGGAGATGACGAGCAGTACTTC.

The sample holds many counts of this clonotype. V gene TRBV14 combines with J gene TRBJ1-2; 8 bases match TRBD1. J was trimmed by 4 bases and V by 4 bases; bases with no gene match: 5. The germline gives CDR1 SGHDN, CDR2 FVKESK. This CDR3 region has 14 residues. The CDR3 region has the DNA TGTGCCAGCAGCCCCGGACAGGGCGTCTATGGCTACACCTTC. Its translation is CASSPGQGVYGYTF.

The chain employs TRBV12-3 or TRBV12-4 and TRBJ1-1; D is ambiguous. The CDR3 sequence is 14 residues long. V was trimmed by 3 bases and J by 2 bases, leaving 10 bases between them. The CDR3 sequence: CASSLGEVNTEAFF. DNA of the CDR3: TGTGCCAGCAGTTTGGGTGAGGTCAACACTGAAGCTTTCTTT.

The chain has TRBV4-1 and TRBJ2-3, with a possible D match to TRBD2 (6 bases). The CDR3 loop spans 17 amino acids. V lost 0 bases and J lost 3, with 16 bases in between. Germline CDR1 is MGHRA and CDR2 is YSYEKL. The CDR3 DNA sequence: TGCGCCAGCAGCCAAGAAGGCCCCCAAGGGAGGACAGATACGCAGTATTTT. Translated: CASSQEGPQGRTDTQYF.

The chain is built from TRBV7-8 and TRBJ1-2, with D unclear. Germline V gives CDR1 SGHVS, CDR2 FQNEAQ. The CDR3 is 14 residues long. V was clipped by 2 bases and J by 2 bases, with 9 bases between them. This CDR3 reads CASSLNPTNYGYTF. The CDR3 DNA is TGTGCCAGCAGCTTAAACCCAACCAACTATGGCTACACCTTC.

The chain couples TRBV2 to TRBJ1-6; the D gene is possibly TRBD1 (5 bases). The CDR3 loop spans 15 amino acids. The germline V gene encodes CDR1 SNHLY and CDR2 FYNNEI. V was pared by 8 bases and J by 3 bases, with 14 bases between. The CDR3 nucleotides are TGTGCCAGCGGACGGGGGTCGAGCTATAATTCACCCCTCCACTTT. This sequence encodes CASGRGSSYNSPLHF.

A remark on this clonotype: A much larger clone is a single base away; this may be a read error. This sequence joins TRBV5-5 and TRBJ2-3; the D is unclear. The CDR3 has 15 residues. Germline assignment: CDR1 SGHKS and CDR2 YYEKEE (reference sequence). Written as DNA, the CDR3 is TGTGCCAGCGGCTTCCTGACGGTTAGCACAGATACGCAGTATTTT. Translating it yields CASGFLTVSTDTQYF. Combining the CDR3 with reference TRBV5-5 and TRBJ2-3 gives the whole variable domain DAGVTQSPTHLIKTRGQQVTLRCSPISGHKSVSWYQQVLGQGPQFIFQYYEKEERGRGNFPDRFSARQFPNYSSELNVNALLLGDSALYLCASGFLTVSTDTQYFGPGTRLTVL.

This clonotype has at least ten counts. The V call is TRBV15, the J call TRBJ1-2; TRBD1 matches at 8 bases. V shed 5 bases, J shed 6 bases, and the junction held 5 bases outside the gene matches. Germline CDR1 reads LNHNV; CDR2 reads YYDKDF (reference sequence). This CDR3 contains 13 residues. CDR3 nucleotide sequence: TGTGCCACCAGCCCGCAGGGGGCGGATGGCTACACCTTC. This encodes CATSPQGADGYTF.

Remarks on this clonotype: One end of the junction varies from germline; a read error may be responsible. The gene calls are TRBV7-7 and TRBJ2-2, with D possibly matching TRBD2 (6 bases). The CDR3 has 15 residues. From germline, CDR1 is SSHAT and CDR2 FNYEAQ (reference sequence). The DNA for the CDR3 is TGTGCTAGCAGCCCCCGAGGGACTAACACCGGGGAGCTGTTTTTT. Translated: CASSPRGTNTGELFF. The complete variable domain, with remaining parts taken from reference TRBV7-7 and TRBJ2-2, reads GAGVSQSPRYKVTKRGQDVTLRCDPISSHATLYWYQQALGQGPEFLTYFNYEAQPDKSGLPSDRFSAERPEGSISTLTIQRTEQRDSAMYRCASSPRGTNTGELFFGEGSRLTVL.

V gene TRBV6-5 combines with J gene TRBJ1-2, with a weak D call TRBD1 (5 bases). The CDR3 is 15 residues long. The V and J ends lost 0 bases and 6 bases respectively, with 14 bases between them. Germline CDR1 MNHEY, CDR2 SVGAGI. The CDR3 here is CASSYSAARVHGYTF. The DNA for the CDR3 is TGTGCCAGCAGTTACTCTGCCGCCAGGGTCCATGGCTACACCTTC.

This clonotype occurred a few times. The genes are TRBV15 and TRBJ2-6; tentative D call: TRBD2 (5 bases). V was clipped by 7 bases and J by 4 bases, with 14 bases between them. CDR3 length equals 15 residues. Per germline, CDR1 LNHNV and CDR2 YYDKDF (reference sequence). The CDR3 DNA reads as TGTGCCACCAAAGCTGCGGGTGGAGGGGCCAACGTCCTGACTTTC. It encodes CATKAAGGGANVLTF. Variable domain in full (rest from reference TRBV15 and TRBJ2-6): DAMVIQNPRYQVTQFGKPVTLSCSQTLNHNVMYWYQQKSSQAPKLLFHYYDKDFNNEADTPDNFQSRRPNTSFCFLDIRSPGLGDTAMYLCATKAAGGGANVLTFGAGSRLTVL.

The gene calls are TRBV7-2 and TRBJ1-2, with a weak D call TRBD1 (6 bases). CDR3 length: 13 residues. Trimming took off 5 bases at V and 7 bases at J, with 14 bases between the two ends. Germline V gives CDR1 SGHTA, CDR2 FQGNSA. CDR3 sequence (DNA): TGTGCCAGCAGCGGATTACAGGGATTTGGCTACACCTTC. Amino acids: CASSGLQGFGYTF.

CDR3 nucleotide sequence: TGTGCCAGTAGTATCGTGGCAGGGGTCGAGCAGTACTTC. Protein product: CASSIVAGVEQYF. The genes are TRBV19 and TRBJ2-7; possible D gene TRBD1, 6 bases. V gave up 3 bases and J gave up 6 bases, with 12 bases separating them. Per the germline V gene, CDR1 is LNHDA and CDR2 is SQIVND (reference sequence). The length of the CDR3 is 13 residues.

The genes are TRBV10-3 and TRBJ1-5, with D uncertain. Germline V CDR1 and CDR2: ENHRY, SYGVKD. The CDR3 has 14 amino acids. V was shortened by 1 base and J by 4 bases, with 8 bases between the two germline ends. The CDR3, as DNA: TGTGCCATCAGTGAGTGGGGTGGAAATCAGCCCCAGCATTTT. Translation: CAISEWGGNQPQHF.

CDR3 in amino acids: CASSRGTGGNTEAFF. In DNA, the CDR3 is TGTGCCAGCAGTCGGGGGACAGGGGGGAACACTGAAGCTTTCTTT. The chain couples TRBV12-3 or TRBV12-4 to TRBJ1-1; 11 nucleotides line up with TRBD1. The V segment lost 5 bases and the J segment 1 base; nucleotides outside the gene matches: 3. This CDR3 is 15 amino acids long.

The chain uses TRBV20-1 and TRBJ2-1; D may be TRBD1 (5 bases). The CDR3 has 13 amino acids. V was pared by 5 bases and J by 6 bases, with 14 bases between. Germline V lookup: CDR1 DFQATT, CDR2 SNEGSKA (reference sequence). The CDR3 is CSALQDRVNEQFF. The CDR3, as DNA: TGCAGTGCTCTACAGGACCGTGTCAATGAGCAGTTCTTC.

The V call is TRBV19, the J call TRBJ2-2; 7 bases map to TRBD2. The CDR3 length is 15 residues. The germline gives CDR1 LNHDA, CDR2 SQIVND (reference sequence). V lost 1 base, J lost 3 bases, and 2 bases stayed unmatched. In DNA form, the CDR3 reads TGTGCCAGTAGTATAGGAGGACTAGACACCGGGGAGCTGTTTTTT. Translation: CASSIGGLDTGELFF.

This clonotype showed up many times. The chain recombines TRBV20-1 with TRBJ2-3, with 9 bases that match TRBD2. The CDR3 spans 14 residues. The V segment lost 6 bases and the J segment 0 bases; nucleotides outside the gene matches: 4. Germline assignment: CDR1 DFQATT and CDR2 SNEGSKA (reference sequence). The CDR3 coding sequence is TGCAGTGCCCCGGGACTAGCTAGCACAGATACGCAGTATTTT. The encoded protein is CSAPGLASTDTQYF.

This rearrangement joins TRBV20-1 to TRBJ2-7; TRBD1 aligns across 9 bases. J gave up 3 bases and V 6 bases, and 9 bases lay outside the gene matches. The CDR3 loop spans 14 amino acids. Looked up from germline, CDR1 is DFQATT and CDR2 is SNEGSKA (reference sequence). CDR3 in DNA: TGCAGTGCCGGTAAAGGGACAGGGATCTACGAGCAGTACTTC. Residues: CSAGKGTGIYEQYF.

This clonotype has a handful of counts. The rearrangement joins TRBV7-8 to TRBJ2-5; D is perhaps TRBD1 or TRBD2 (7 bases each). The CDR3 contains 13 residues. The V and J ends lost 5 bases and 4 bases respectively, with 11 bases between them. Germline loops: CDR1 SGHVS, CDR2 FQNEAQ. The CDR3 region is CASSPGGGETQYF. The CDR3 DNA reads as TGTGCCAGCAGCCCAGGGGGGGGAGAGACCCAGTACTTC.

The chain has TRBV7-8 and TRBJ2-7; 12 nucleotides align to TRBD2. Germline CDR1 SGHVS, CDR2 FQNEAQ. V was clipped by 6 bases and J by 2 bases; unmatched bases: 5. This CDR3 is 15 amino acids long. The CDR3 here is CASSHTSGGTYEQYF. In nucleotides, the CDR3 is TGTGCCAGCAGTCATACTAGCGGGGGGACCTACGAGCAGTACTTC.

This clonotype came up a few times. The chain is built from TRBV15 and TRBJ1-6; D gene ambiguous. Per germline, CDR1 LNHNV and CDR2 YYDKDF (reference sequence). Between the trimmed V and J ends, which lost 8 bases and 6 bases, there was a span of 8 bases. This CDR3 has 12 residues. The CDR3 here is CATRLSNSPLHF. The CDR3 nucleotides are TGTGCCACCCGGCTGTCTAATTCACCCCTCCACTTT.